Below, one TCR beta chain is given with its context. Its cognate antigen has yet to be identified. No quality values exist for individual bases; no much larger clone is one base distant. The data stem from a study of blood T cell repertoires in COVID-19 (dated by TCRdb to 2019 to 2021). Some background on the complete study: Samples covering the acute and convalescent phases of COVID-19 were provided by collaborators in the United States, Italy and Spain. Samples were obtained from the ongoing ImmuneRACE study (first 160 participants) and from 1,254 subjects provided by 6 global collaborators. Deeply sampled blood TCRbeta repertoires from subjects exposed to, actively infected with, or recovered from COVID-19 were included in the dataset. The material from the prospective study consisted of cDNA or gDNA derived from T cells, B-cell-depleted T cells, or PBMCs. A freely available public database, intended as a resource for researchers studying the immune response to SARS-CoV-2, is where the repertoires were released. Where available, HLA class I and class II types were obtained from metadata supplied by the sample provider rather than from assay-based typing. A de-identified subject ID, COVID-19 status, age in years and sex were almost always included in the sample metadata. The study at large found these results: The amount of clinical and demographic metadata varied by source and participant and was provided uncurated.

In the prospective study, participants were roughly 18 to 90 years old, resided in about two dozen geographic areas of the United States, and were enrolled through a virtual design. In the prospective study, cohorts were assigned on the basis of participant-reported clinical history obtained from a screening survey and a study questionnaire. Mobile phlebotomists in the prospective study collected whole blood, serum and a nasopharyngeal or oropharyngeal swab from every participant. Participants in the prospective study had the option to provide additional blood draws and questionnaires over an approximately 2-month period. Before DNA extraction, blood samples from the prospective study were shipped at room temperature or frozen. The immunoSEQ Assay, a bias-controlled multiplex PCR, was used to amplify TCRbeta CDR3 regions from genomic DNA. The authors' analysis ran thus. Within the assay, amplification of reference gene primers was used to estimate how many nucleated cells each sample contained. To quantify the absolute abundance of each unique TCRbeta CDR3 rearrangement, sequence reads were collapsed and filtered. Productive Simpson clonality was computed per sample as the square root of Simpson's diversity index over productive rearrangements. Held by TCRdb, this immuneACCESS table contains in-frame sequences only and omits some clones. Under half of the omission traces to an unresolved V gene where checked; the cause of the rest is unknown. V, J and clone size are taken as reported in that table, and D and trimming were inferred from the DNA itself. This sample has roughly 160,000 clones in its table, and about 85% of those were observed once. The top ten clones comprise roughly 6% of the sample.

Its CDR3 holds 13 amino acids, cysteine through phenylalanine. Here the CDR3 DNA is all that survives: 39 bases in frame from base 1. Taken from the germline V gene (reference sequence), the CDR1 and CDR2 loops are MNHEY and SMNVEV. The junction shows trimming of 1 base on V and 1 base on J, plus 4 bases between the germline ends. This sequence uses TRBV27 and TRBJ1-1, with no confident D gene call. Sequencing was done on a sample of PBMCs or T cells enriched from blood (not recorded which). This TCR derives from a woman between 40 and 55 years old with acute COVID-19. CDR3 region: CASSLFRNTEAFF. The base sequence is TGTGCCAGCAGTTTATTCAGGAACACTGAAGCTTTCTTT.